This T cell receptor (beta chain) was recovered during a study of CD8 T cells in Susac syndrome. Random hexamers primed reverse transcription of 0.5 to 1 ug RNA. immunoSEQ multiplex PCR amplified TCR beta CDR3 across 54 Vbeta, 13 Jbeta. TCRdb redid the calling of the immunoSEQ multiplex PCR reads with MiXCR, one entry per CDR3 protein. The table has 250,000 or so distinct CDR3 sequences, 85% to 95% seen once. Germline V gene lookup returns CDR1 MGHDK and CDR2 SYGVNS. V lost 2 bases, J lost 4 bases, and 11 bases lay in between. The CDR3 totals 14 residues. The study sequenced TCR beta in blood CD8+ and CD4+ T cells. The multiple sclerosis control group comprised treatment-naive patients with stable or active relapsing-remitting disease.

Sample: CD4+ T cells from PBMCs. The sequence was collected from a human donor with multiple sclerosis. The chain joins TRBV25-1 to TRBJ1-2, with D tentatively TRBD1 (6 bases). CDR3 nucleotide sequence: TGTGCCAGCAGTGAACAGGCCAGGGGCTATGGCTACACCTTC. Protein product: CASSEQARGYGYTF.